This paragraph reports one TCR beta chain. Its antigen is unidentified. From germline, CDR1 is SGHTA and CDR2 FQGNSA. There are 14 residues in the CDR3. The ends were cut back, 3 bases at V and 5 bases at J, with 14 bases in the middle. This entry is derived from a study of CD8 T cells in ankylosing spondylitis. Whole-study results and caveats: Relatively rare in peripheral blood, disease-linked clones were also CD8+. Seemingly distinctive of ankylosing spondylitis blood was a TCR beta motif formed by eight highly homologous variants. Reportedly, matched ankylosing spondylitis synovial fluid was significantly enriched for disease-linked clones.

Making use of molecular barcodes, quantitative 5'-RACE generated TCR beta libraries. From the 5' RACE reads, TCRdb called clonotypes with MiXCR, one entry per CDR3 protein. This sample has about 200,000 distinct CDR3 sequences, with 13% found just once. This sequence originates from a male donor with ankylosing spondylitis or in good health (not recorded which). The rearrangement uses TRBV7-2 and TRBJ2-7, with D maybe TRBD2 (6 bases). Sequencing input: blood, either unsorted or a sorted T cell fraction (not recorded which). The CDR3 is CASSLGDLLNEQYF. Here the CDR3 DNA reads TGTGCCAGCAGCTTGGGGGACTTGCTCAACGAGCAGTACTTC.